This is a list of T cell receptor beta chains from one sample in a study of blood T cell repertoires in COVID-19. Clones were read by immunoSEQ multiplex PCR, and TCRdb kept only the in-frame ones, dropping some. The top ten hold under 6% of the sample, which has approximately 75,000 clones, approximately 85% seen once. Material: peripheral blood. These receptors were taken from an older man with acute or convalescent COVID-19. CDR3s include the opening cysteine and the closing phenylalanine or tryptophan. Fields, in order: CDR3 DNA, CDR3 protein, D gene, V gene, J gene, clone size. The D gene is left open where the match is weak. Clone size is shown for a subset of rows, as once, few, many or a class of expanded clone.

TGCAGTGCTAGTAGCGGGGTAGCCAAAAACATTCAGTACTTC	CSASSGVAKNIQYF	TRBD2	TRBV20-1	TRBJ2-4	.
TGCGCCAGCAGCCACCGGGGCTTACTAGCGGGGGGGCCCGGGGTGAGAGAGACCCAGTACTTC	CASSHRGLLAGGPGVRETQYF	TRBD2	TRBV4-1	TRBJ2-5	.
TGTGCCAGCAGTGGTCCCAGGGGGATTTGGGATGGCTACACCTTC	CASSGPRGIWDGYTF	TRBD1	TRBV2	TRBJ1-2	.
TGTGCCAGCAGCTTAGGAGGACAGGGGGCCGACGAGCAGTACTTC	CASSLGGQGADEQYF	TRBD1	TRBV7-9	TRBJ2-7	.
TGTGCCAGCGAGACAGGGACAGCCCGGGAAGCTTTCTTT	CASETGTAREAFF	TRBD1	TRBV12-3/TRBV12-4	TRBJ1-1	.
TGCAGCGTTGACTTCATAGCGGGAGTGCACACAGATACGCAGTATTTT	CSVDFIAGVHTDTQYF	TRBD2	TRBV29-1	TRBJ2-3	once
TGTGCCAGCAGCACTTCCGGGGTGGCGGGAGGAAACACCATATATTTT	CASSTSGVAGGNTIYF	.	TRBV9	TRBJ1-3	.
TGTGCCAGTAGTGGACTAGCGGGGGGGCCGGCCCGCACCGGGGAGCTGTTTTTT	CASSGLAGGPARTGELFF	TRBD2	TRBV19	TRBJ2-2	.
TGTGCCAGTAATACATCTGGACAGGGGGCGAGGGGCAATCAGCCCCAGCATTTT	CASNTSGQGARGNQPQHF	TRBD1	TRBV28	TRBJ1-5	.
TGTGCCAGCAGCGTAGGTCCCAGGACCCCTACAGGGGCCTGTCAGCCCCAGCATTTT	CASSVGPRTPTGACQPQHF	TRBD1	TRBV9	TRBJ1-5	.
TGTGCCAGCAGTTTCGAAGGACAGGGGGTCTACGAGCAGTACTTC	CASSFEGQGVYEQYF	TRBD1	TRBV6-2/TRBV6-3	TRBJ2-7	.
TGTGCCAGCAGCGTCACAGGGGGCTCCGACCGTCAGCCCCAGCATTTT	CASSVTGGSDRQPQHF	TRBD1	TRBV5-5	TRBJ1-5	.
TGTGCCAGCAGTTTTTCCCTATCAGGTTTATCCTACGAGCAGTACTTC	CASSFSLSGLSYEQYF	.	TRBV28	TRBJ2-7	once
TGTGCCAGCAGGGGAGAGGTCCCCACAGATACGCAGTATTTT	CASRGEVPTDTQYF	.	TRBV3-1/TRBV3-2	TRBJ2-3	.
TGTGCCAGCAGCGGACAGGGGATCTACGAGCAGTACTTC	CASSGQGIYEQYF	TRBD1	TRBV2	TRBJ2-7	.
TGTGCCACCAGTGCGGCGGAGGGTGGGGGCTACGAGCAGTACTTC	CATSAAEGGGYEQYF	.	TRBV24-1	TRBJ2-7	.
TGTGCCAGCAGTTACACCATAGAGCTAGCGGGAGGTGAGCAGTTCTTC	CASSYTIELAGGEQFF	TRBD2	TRBV6-2/TRBV6-3	TRBJ2-1	.
TGTGCCAGCACCTTAACCGGGACAGGGTATAATTCACCCCTCCACTTT	CASTLTGTGYNSPLHF	TRBD1	TRBV6-6	TRBJ1-6	.
TGCAGCGTTGGAGAACCAGGGGTGACCTACGAGCAGTACTTC	CSVGEPGVTYEQYF	.	TRBV29-1	TRBJ2-7	.
TGTGCCAGCAGCCTCAGGACTAGCGGGGGCATCTACAATGAGCAGTTCTTC	CASSLRTSGGIYNEQFF	TRBD2	TRBV9	TRBJ2-1	.
TGTGCCAGCAGTGGATTGGGACAGGGATCCTACGAGCAGTACTTC	CASSGLGQGSYEQYF	TRBD1	TRBV6-4	TRBJ2-7	once
TGTGCCAGCAGCTCCCCCGAGTCTGGGGCCAACGTCCTGACTTTC	CASSSPESGANVLTF	.	TRBV13	TRBJ2-6	once
TGTGCCAGCAGCAAAGACAGGGGGCGGATTGTGTTTGGTACGCAGTATTTT	CASSKDRGRIVFGTQYF	.	TRBV21-1	TRBJ2-3	few
TGTGCTAGTGGTGGGGGGACAGGGATGAATGAGCAGTTCTTC	CASGGGTGMNEQFF	TRBD1	TRBV12-5	TRBJ2-1	.
TGCGCCAGCAGCTTGGCCACTTGGGACTTGGCCCCAGAACTGTTTTTT	CASSLATWDLAPELFF	.	TRBV5-1	TRBJ1-4	.
TGTGCCAGCAGTCCTTTGGGCAGGGGGAGGTCTAAGTCTGGGGCCAACGTCCTGACTTTC	CASSPLGRGRSKSGANVLTF	.	TRBV28	TRBJ2-6	.
TGCGCCAGCAGCTTGGAGCGACCGGGACAGGGGGGAAATTCACCCCTCCACTTT	CASSLERPGQGGNSPLHF	TRBD1	TRBV5-1	TRBJ1-6	.
TGCAGTGCCAGTAGTAATAGCGGGGGGCAAGAGACCCAGTACTTC	CSASSNSGGQETQYF	TRBD2	TRBV20-1	TRBJ2-5	.
TGTGCCAGCAGCCTGGGGAGCGGGACAGGGCCCTCCGAGCAGTACTTC	CASSLGSGTGPSEQYF	TRBD1	TRBV5-8	TRBJ2-7	few